The 30 T cell receptor beta chains in this list originate from one sample, sequenced in a study of T cell clonality in common variable immunodeficiency. The protocol was immunoSEQ multiplex PCR, while the TCRdb copy is restricted to in-frame clones and leaves out a portion. The sample holds 45,000 to 55,000 clones, and no clone turns up only once. Source material: peripheral blood mononuclear cells. Receptor source: a person between 18 and 75 years old in good health.

This clone was seen ten or more times. Read sequence stops 3 residues before the CDR3 end, and the germline J gene provides the missing end. V usage is TRBV5-4 and J usage is TRBJ1-4; D might be TRBD1 (5 bases). Between the trimmed V and J ends, which lost 0 bases and 8 bases, there was a span of 11 bases. The CDR3 runs to 14 residues. Germline V CDR1 and CDR2: SGHNT, YYREEE (reference sequence). Here the CDR3 reads CASSLADGGEKLFF. CDR3 DNA, as far as it was read: TGTGCCAGCAGCTTGGCTGACGGGGGGGAAAAA.

This clone was recorded at least ten times. The read halts 3 residues ahead of the CDR3 end, with the missing end drawn from the germline J gene. The chain uses TRBV20-1 and TRBJ1-3, with D perhaps TRBD1 (6 bases). The germline gives CDR1 DFQATT, CDR2 SNEGSKA (reference sequence). Trimming cost V 1 base and J 0 bases, with 13 bases left between them. This CDR3 has 16 residues. Partial CDR3 DNA: TGCAGTGCTAGAGGCCCCCGACAGGACTCTGGAAACACC. This gives the protein CSARGPRQDSGNT. The full CDR3 protein is CSARGPRQDSGNTIYF.

This clone was recorded many times. The CDR3 goes on 3 residues after the read ends, and that part is filled in from the germline J gene. The V and J genes are TRBV20-1 and TRBJ2-3; D not resolved. The CDR3 contains 12 residues. CDR1 is DFQATT, CDR2 SNEGSKA, per germline (reference sequence). Between the trimmed V and J ends, which lost 5 bases and 6 bases, there was a span of 12 bases. This CDR3 is CSASQAEDTQYF. Partial CDR3 DNA: TGCAGTGCTTCGCAAGCCGAGGATACG.

This clone was seen at least ten times. The read ends 3 residues shy of where the CDR3 ends; the end is completed using the germline J gene. J is TRBJ1-2 and V is TRBV29-1; perhaps TRBD1 as D (6 bases). Germline CDR1 reads SQVTM; CDR2 reads ANQGSEA. The CDR3 is made up of 11 amino acids. The CDR3 bases that were read are TGCAGCGGGGGACACCTAGAAGGC. This encodes CSGGHLEG. The whole CDR3 protein is CSGGHLEGYTF.

This clone was picked up many times. The read halts 3 residues ahead of the CDR3 end, with the missing end drawn from the germline J gene. The V and J genes are TRBV28 and TRBJ1-1, with D possibly TRBD1 on 5 matching bases. The CDR3 length is 14 residues. The V end was cut by 7 bases, the J end by 4 bases, with 16 bases between. Germline-derived CDR1 and CDR2 are MDHEN and SYDVKM. The CDR3 sequence is CASIGYRRGTEAFF. CDR3 DNA (partial): TGTGCCAGCATAGGTTACAGAAGGGGCACTGAA.

This clone was picked up many times. The CDR3 end falls 3 residues outside the read, so it is completed with the germline J gene. The V call is TRBV19, the J call TRBJ1-4, with D possibly TRBD1 on 6 matching bases. The CDR3 contains 12 residues. V shed 3 bases and J shed 10 bases, with 9 bases lying between them. Per the germline V gene, CDR1 is LNHDA and CDR2 is SQIVND (reference sequence). CDR3 residues: CASSIGTLKLFF. The sequenced CDR3 bases are TGTGCCAGTAGTATCGGGACATTAAAA.

This clone has at least ten counts. Sequencing ends 3 residues short of the CDR3 end; the germline J gene provides the rest. The gene calls are TRBV20-1 and TRBJ2-2; 8 bases are a match to TRBD1. Trimming took 6 bases from V and 2 from J; bases not matched to a gene: 8. Per the germline V gene, CDR1 is DFQATT and CDR2 is SNEGSKA (reference sequence). This CDR3 spans 15 amino acids. The covered CDR3 bases are TGCAGTGCCAGCCAGGGGGCGGAAAACACCGGGGAG. It codes for CSASQGAENTGE. The full CDR3 protein reads CSASQGAENTGELFF.

This clone appeared many times. The read ends 3 residues shy of where the CDR3 ends; the end is completed using the germline J gene. The gene calls are TRBV10-3 and TRBJ2-5, with TRBD2 matching 11 bases. Trimming cost V 2 bases and J 5 bases; bases outside gene matches: 7. The CDR3 totals 16 residues. Germline CDR1 and CDR2: ENHRY and SYGVKD. The CDR3 bases that were read are TGTGCCATCAGTGAGCGGGGACTAGCGGATGGGGAGACC. This translates into CAISERGLADGET. The whole CDR3 sequence is CAISERGLADGETQYF.

This clone was counted at least ten times. The read is 3 residues too short to cover the CDR3 end, so that end is filled in from the germline J gene. This rearrangement joins TRBV7-3 to TRBJ2-2; D may be TRBD1 (6 bases). From germline, CDR1 is SGHTA and CDR2 FQGTGA. Trimming pared 1 base from V and 4 bases from J, leaving 10 bases between. This CDR3 has 15 residues. The sequenced part of the CDR3 DNA is TGTGCCAGCAGCTTAAATGCCAGGGGCACCGGGGAG. As protein: CASSLNARGTGE. The full CDR3 is CASSLNARGTGELFF.

This clone has ten or more counts. The read stops 3 residues short of the end of the CDR3; the missing end is completed from the germline J gene. The same CDR3 arises from other DNA sequences in this sample as well. This chain joins TRBV7-2 and TRBJ2-7; D is unclear. Per germline, CDR1 SGHTA and CDR2 FQGNSA. This CDR3 spans 11 amino acids. The V and J ends lost 3 bases and 3 bases respectively, with 3 bases between them. This CDR3 reads CASSFRYEQYF. CDR3 DNA (partial): TGTGCCAGCAGCTTTCGCTACGAG.

In its sample, this clone was seen many times. The CDR3 extends 3 residues past the end of the read, so its final part is completed from the germline J gene. The V gene is TRBV7-3, the J gene TRBJ2-7; D may be TRBD1 (6 bases). Trimming took 2 bases from V and 5 from J, leaving 16 bases between them. Germline loops: CDR1 SGHTA, CDR2 FQGTGA. This CDR3 region has 15 residues. This CDR3 is CASSLGFVGADEQYF. The DNA read from the CDR3 is TGTGCCAGCAGCTTAGGGTTTGTGGGGGCCGACGAG.

This clone was found a few times. The read halts 3 residues ahead of the CDR3 end, with the missing end drawn from the germline J gene. Other nucleotide sequences in the sample specify the same CDR3. The chain is built from TRBV2 and TRBJ2-7; D is possibly TRBD1 (6 bases). The CDR3 spans 15 residues. Germline values: CDR1 SNHLY, CDR2 FYNNEI. V was pared by 6 bases and J by 3 bases, with 18 bases between. The CDR3 reads CASSDVTGNFYEQYF. The CDR3 DNA, read in part, is TGTGCCAGCAGCGACGTTACAGGGAATTTCTACGAG. The variable domain in full, with the rest retrieved from reference TRBV2 and TRBJ2-7, is EPEVTQTPSHQVTQMGQEVILRCVPISNHLYFYWYRQILGQKVEFLVSFYNNEISEKSEIFDDQFSVERPDGSNFTLKIRSTKLEDSAMYFCASSDVTGNFYEQYFGPGTRLTVT.

This clone was recorded at least ten times. The sequenced part of the CDR3 DNA is TGCGCCAGCAGCTTGCGGGACAGGGAAACCGGGGAG. It specifies CASSLRDRETGE. The CDR3, in full, reads CASSLRDRETGELFF. The chain employs TRBV5-1 and TRBJ2-2; 9 bases map to TRBD1. The read is 3 residues too short to cover the CDR3 end, so that end is filled in from the germline J gene. Germline CDR1 reads SGHRS; CDR2 reads YFSETQ. Trimming removed 1 base from V and 5 bases from J; junction bases left unmatched: 3. This CDR3 contains 15 residues.

This clone was observed at least ten times. The CDR3 end is not reached by the read, which stops 3 residues before it; the germline J gene fills it in. V gene TRBV28 combines with J gene TRBJ2-5, with 9 nucleotides matching TRBD1. Germline V CDR1 and CDR2: MDHEN, SYDVKM. The V gene end was trimmed by 6 bases and the J gene end by 2 bases; junction bases not matched to a gene: 7. The CDR3 has 15 amino acids. The CDR3 sequence: CASSLPGTGQETQYF. Incomplete CDR3 DNA: TGTGCCAGCAGCCTTCCCGGGACAGGGCAAGAGACC.

This clone was observed many times. The CDR3 end lies 3 residues beyond the end of the read and is filled in from the germline J gene. V is TRBV7-8 and J is TRBJ2-1; 7 bases map to TRBD2. Germline V gene data show CDR1 as SGHVS and CDR2 as FQNEAQ. CDR3 length equals 13 residues. V was clipped by 6 bases and J by 7 bases; unmatched bases: 6. The CDR3 DNA, read in part, is TGTGCCAGCAGGGCGGGCGGGGGAAATGAG. Protein product: CASRAGGGNE. The complete CDR3 reads CASRAGGGNEQFF.

This clone was counted many times. The read is 3 residues too short to cover the CDR3 end, so that end is filled in from the germline J gene. The J gene is TRBJ2-1, the V gene TRBV10-3, with TRBD2 matching 8 bases. The CDR3 contains 15 residues. Germline trimming cut 5 bases from V and 6 bases from J; bases unmatched to any gene: 9. Germline values: CDR1 ENHRY, CDR2 SYGVKD. Here the CDR3 reads CAISPRREDGNEQFF. The covered CDR3 bases are TGTGCCATCAGTCCCAGGCGGGAGGACGGCAATGAG.

This clone was detected many times. The read is 3 residues too short to cover the CDR3 end, so that end is filled in from the germline J gene. The J gene is TRBJ1-1, the V gene TRBV5-1; tentative D call: TRBD1 (6 bases). Germline loops: CDR1 SGHRS, CDR2 YFSETQ. CDR3 length equals 16 residues. V was trimmed by 7 bases and J by 0 bases, leaving 19 bases between them. Incomplete CDR3 DNA: TGCGCCAGCCGACTCCAGGGGCAGGGAATGAACACTGAA. It translates to CASRLQGQGMNTE. In full, the CDR3 is CASRLQGQGMNTEAFF.

This clone was detected ten times or more. The read terminates 3 residues ahead of where the CDR3 ends, so the germline J gene completes it. V usage is TRBV5-1 and J usage is TRBJ2-3, with 8 bases fitting TRBD1. This CDR3 is built from 17 residues. J gave up 1 base and V 4 bases, and 11 bases lay outside the gene matches. Germline V gene data show CDR1 as SGHRS and CDR2 as YFSETQ. The CDR3 loop reads CASSRRTGKYGTDTQYF. The CDR3 bases that were read are TGCGCCAGCAGCCGTCGGACAGGGAAGTATGGCACAGATACG.

This clone has a count of ten or more. Germline and junction disagree at one end, which may indicate a read error. The read stops 3 residues short of the end of the CDR3; the missing end is completed from the germline J gene. This chain connects TRBV4-2 to TRBJ1-3, with 8 bases lining up with TRBD1. This CDR3 region has 16 residues. CDR1 is LGHNA, CDR2 YNFKEQ, per germline. The part of the CDR3 DNA that was read is TGCGCCAGCAGCCAAGACGCAGGGGGCACTGGAAACACC. This codes for CASSQDAGGTGNT. The complete CDR3 protein is CASSQDAGGTGNTIYF.

The table lists this clone with many counts. The read ends 3 residues early relative to the CDR3; the germline J gene fills the gap. This chain joins TRBV7-7 and TRBJ2-5; 10 bases map to TRBD2. V trimming: 5 bases; J trimming: 5 bases; junction bases outside the gene matches: 11. The CDR3 totals 16 residues. Germline V lookup: CDR1 SSHAT, CDR2 FNYEAQ (reference sequence). The sequenced CDR3 bases are TGTGCCAGCAGCCCCCGGCTAGCGGGAGTTCAGGAGACC. It is translated as CASSPRLAGVQET. The full CDR3 reads CASSPRLAGVQETQYF.

In this sample, this clone turned up many times. Coverage ceases 3 residues before the CDR3 finishes, and the germline J gene fills in the end. The genes are TRBV5-1 and TRBJ2-7, with D unresolved. The V and J ends lost 4 bases and 0 bases respectively, with 5 bases between them. The germline V gene has CDR1 SGHRS and CDR2 YFSETQ. The CDR3 covers 12 residues. CDR3 DNA, as far as it was read: TGCGCCAGCAGCCCCAGCTCCTACGAG. The encoded protein is CASSPSSYE. The full CDR3 is CASSPSSYEQYF.

This clone was counted ten times or more. The read ends 3 residues shy of where the CDR3 ends; the end is completed using the germline J gene. The genes are TRBV18 and TRBJ2-3, with a tentative D call TRBD2 (5 bases). This CDR3 has 15 residues. Deletions cut 2 bases from V and 0 bases from J, with 9 bases between. Germline V gene data show CDR1 as KGHSH and CDR2 as LQKENI. CDR3 in amino acids: CASSPKRSSTDTQYF. The sequenced part of the CDR3 DNA is TGTGCCAGCTCACCAAAGCGGTCTAGCACAGATACG.

In this sample, this clone turned up a few times. The CDR3 end is not reached by the read, which stops 3 residues before it; the germline J gene fills it in. This chain connects TRBV5-1 to TRBJ2-7, with D possibly matching TRBD2 (5 bases). The CDR3 consists of 13 residues. The V end was cut by 0 bases, the J end by 3 bases, with 7 bases between. CDR1 is SGHRS and CDR2 is YFSETQ in the germline V gene. CDR3 residues: CASSLDGLYEQYF. The sequenced part of the CDR3 DNA is TGCGCCAGCAGCTTGGACGGACTCTACGAG.

This clone was seen ten or more times. The CDR3 extends 3 residues past the end of the read, so its final part is completed from the germline J gene. The chain combines TRBV28 with TRBJ1-3; no reliable D call. The V and J ends lost 3 bases and 0 bases respectively, with 15 bases between them. The CDR3 sequence is 17 residues long. CDR1 and CDR2 from the germline V gene are MDHEN and SYDVKM. CDR3 region: CASSFGGVEGSGNTIYF. CDR3 DNA (partial): TGTGCCAGCAGTTTTGGCGGGGTAGAGGGCTCTGGAAACACC.

This clone occurred many times. The CDR3 end is not reached by the read, which stops 3 residues before it; the germline J gene fills it in. J is TRBJ2-7 and V is TRBV12-3 or TRBV12-4; 7 nucleotides align to TRBD1. The CDR3 sequence is 14 residues long. The V segment lost 4 bases and the J segment 2 bases; nucleotides outside the gene matches: 5. This CDR3 is CASSSRQGPYEQYF. Incomplete CDR3 DNA: TGTGCCAGCAGTTCCCGACAGGGACCCTACGAG.

This clone was seen many times. The read terminates 3 residues ahead of where the CDR3 ends, so the germline J gene completes it. The chain recombines TRBV7-8 with TRBJ2-2, with TRBD1 identical over 11 bases. With 2 bases clipped from V and 5 bases from J, the junction kept 4 bases outside the gene matches. The CDR3 is made up of 16 amino acids. Looked up from germline, CDR1 is SGHVS and CDR2 is FQNEAQ. The chain's CDR3 is CASSLPGQGETGELFF. The covered CDR3 bases are TGTGCCAGCAGCTTACCGGGACAGGGGGAAACCGGGGAG.

The table lists this clone with many counts. A junction end diverges from the germline sequence, so it may reflect a read error. The DNA read from the CDR3 is TGTGCCAGCTCATCGGGACTGAACAACGGGGAG. Its protein is CASSSGLNNGE. The full CDR3 protein is CASSSGLNNGELFF. The chain carries TRBV18 and TRBJ2-2, with D perhaps TRBD2 (6 bases). The observed sequence ends 3 residues before the CDR3 terminus, with the missing tail filled in from the germline J gene. The CDR3 has 14 amino acids. Germline CDR1 is KGHSH and CDR2 is LQKENI. The variable domain in full, with the rest retrieved from reference TRBV18 and TRBJ2-2, is NAGVMQNPRHLVRRRGQEARLRCSPMKGHSHVYWYRQLPEEGLKFMVYLQKENIIDESGMPKERFSAEFPKEGPSILRIQQVVRGDSAAYFCASSSGLNNGELFFGEGSRLTVL.

As for this clone: The CDR3 is cut off 3 residues early in the read; its end comes from the germline J gene. The chain uses TRBV5-6 and TRBJ2-7, with 7 bases matching TRBD2. Germline trimming cut 4 bases from V and 1 base from J; bases unmatched to any gene: 8. This CDR3 is built from 15 residues. Germline CDR1 is SGHDT and CDR2 is YYEEEE. The DNA read from the CDR3 is TGTGCCAGCAGCCCGCTAGCGGATCCTTCCTACGAG. This encodes CASSPLADPSYE. The whole CDR3 reads CASSPLADPSYEQYF.

This clone was seen at least ten times. The read is 3 residues too short to cover the CDR3 end, so that end is filled in from the germline J gene. This rearrangement joins TRBV19 to TRBJ1-1; 10 bases map to TRBD1. CDR3 length equals 13 residues. Germline CDR1 is LNHDA and CDR2 is SQIVND (reference sequence). With 6 bases clipped from V and 5 bases from J, the junction kept 3 bases outside the gene matches. Here the CDR3 reads CASRTGGKTEAFF. The CDR3 bases that were read are TGTGCCAGTAGGACAGGGGGCAAAACTGAA.

This clone occurred many times. The CDR3 extends 3 residues past the end of the read, so its final part is completed from the germline J gene. J is TRBJ1-2 and V is TRBV10-3, with no clear D. Trimming removed 10 bases from V and 4 bases from J, with 13 bases in between. There are 12 residues in the CDR3. CDR1 is ENHRY, CDR2 SYGVKD, per germline. This chain's CDR3 is CATSPRGYGYTF. The covered CDR3 bases are TGTGCCACCAGCCCGCGTGGCTATGGC.